Detailed here is one T cell receptor (beta chain). What it recognizes is unknown. TCRdb keeps only in-frame clones here, not all; method: immunoSEQ multiplex PCR. The sample yields tens of thousands of clones, about 86% seen once. The data stem from a study of radiotherapy plus CTLA-4 blockade in lung cancer. Whole-study findings and limits: With interferon-beta, early dynamics of blood T cell clones were reported to best predict response. There was expansion of tumor-derived TCR clones in blood after radiotherapy plus ipilimumab.

The sequence came from a human donor with non-small cell lung cancer who had a partial response to radiotherapy plus ipilimumab. The source was peripheral blood, collected from a patient treated with radiotherapy plus ipilimumab.

The CDR3 sequence is CASSVLGRMNTEAFF. The CDR3 bases are TGTGCCAGTAGTGTACTAGGACGGATGAACACTGAAGCTTTCTTT. The chain joins TRBV19 to TRBJ1-1; D is uncertain. Trimming cost V 5 bases and J 0 bases, with 13 bases left between them. Germline CDR1 is LNHDA and CDR2 is SQIVND (reference sequence). This CDR3 region has 15 residues.